This paragraph covers one T cell receptor beta chain sequence. These data originate in a study of blood T cell repertoires in COVID-19. Study background: Spain, Italy and the United States supplied samples that represented acute and convalescent COVID-19. Sample material is recorded as cDNA or gDNA derived from T cells, B-cell-depleted T cells, or PBMCs.

Original handling: It was from reference gene primer amplification that nucleated cell counts were estimated. Assay used: immunoSEQ multiplex PCR; TCRdb lists only in-frame clones, some missing. V and J calls and clone size are given by that table; D and trimming were obtained from the DNA. The sample includes 100,000 to 130,000 clones, 88% of them seen just once. The sequence was collected from a human donor in a cohort sampled during active COVID-19. Source material: peripheral blood.

CDR3 region: CASSYSLSAKNIQYF. The CDR3 nucleotides are TGTGCCAGCAGTTACAGCCTTTCAGCCAAAAACATTCAGTACTTC. The V and J genes are TRBV6-5 and TRBJ2-4, with D unclear. This CDR3 is built from 15 residues. Germline CDR1 reads MNHEY; CDR2 reads SVGAGI. Trimming left V 2 bases short and J 0 bases short, with 8 bases between.